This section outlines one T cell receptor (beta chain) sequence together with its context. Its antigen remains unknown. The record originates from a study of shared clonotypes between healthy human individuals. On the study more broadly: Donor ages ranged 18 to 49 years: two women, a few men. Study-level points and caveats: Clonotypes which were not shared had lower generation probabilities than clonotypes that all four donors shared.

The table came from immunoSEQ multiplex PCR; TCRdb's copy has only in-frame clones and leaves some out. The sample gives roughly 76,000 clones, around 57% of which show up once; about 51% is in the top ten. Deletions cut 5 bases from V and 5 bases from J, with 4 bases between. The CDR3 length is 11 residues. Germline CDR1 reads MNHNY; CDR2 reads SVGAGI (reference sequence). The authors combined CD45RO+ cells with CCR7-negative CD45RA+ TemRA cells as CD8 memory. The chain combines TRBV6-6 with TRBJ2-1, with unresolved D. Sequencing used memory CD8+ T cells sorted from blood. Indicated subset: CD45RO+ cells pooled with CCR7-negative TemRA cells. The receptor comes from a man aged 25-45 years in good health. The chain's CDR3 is CASSRNNEQFF. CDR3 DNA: TGTGCCAGCAGTAGGAACAATGAGCAGTTCTTC.